This T cell receptor (beta chain) stems from a study of T cell responses to AZD1222 COVID-19 vaccine. Germline V gene lookup returns CDR1 MDHEN and CDR2 SYDVKM. V was clipped by 6 bases and J by 3 bases, with 9 bases between them. The CDR3 has 12 residues. Clones were sequenced by immunoSEQ multiplex PCR, and TCRdb holds only the in-frame ones, with some missing. This repertoire shows 200,000 or so clones, about 94% found once; its top ten account for 9.2%. The J gene is TRBJ2-7, the V gene TRBV28; D unclear. The sequence was collected from an adult in good health. The sample was peripheral blood, taken on day 0 of AZD1222 vaccination. CDR3 protein: CASSLQYYEQYF. The CDR3 DNA reads as TGTGCCAGCAGCCTACAGTACTACGAGCAGTACTTC.